The 15 T cell receptor beta chains given below trace back to one sample, sequenced in a study of CD8 T cells in Susac syndrome (dated by TCRdb to about 2019). The library was built by means of the immunoSEQ multiplex PCR assay. RNA was extracted using the RNeasy kit, and about 0.45 to 1 microgram was reverse transcribed with random hexamers. The raw public data were reprocessed by TCRdb itself: fastp quality trimming at Q25, MiXCR clonotype calling, in-frame beta chains only. Here each entry gathers all rows of one CDR3 protein and keeps the most common genes and DNA. The sample data list some 150,000 distinct CDR3 sequences, and about 94% of these were observed just once. The ten most abundant clones make up about 0.21% of the sample. The sample taken for sequencing was CD8+ T cells from PBMCs. The origin of the receptors is a human donor with multiple sclerosis.

The V gene is TRBV3-1, the J gene TRBJ2-1; 7 bases fit TRBD1. Germline loops: CDR1 LGHDT, CDR2 YNNKEL (reference sequence). V shed 5 bases and J 4 bases; nucleotides not matched to a gene: 11. This CDR3 comprises 16 residues. CDR3 amino acids: CASSSQGVSVYNEQFF. CDR3 DNA: TGTGCCAGCAGCTCTCAGGGGGTGTCCGTGTACAATGAGCAGTTCTTC.

This chain uses TRBV5-4 with TRBJ1-3; D is possibly TRBD1 (6 bases). With 0 bases removed from V and 0 bases from J, the gap between germline ends came to 13 bases. Germline V gene lookup returns CDR1 SGHNT and CDR2 YYREEE (reference sequence). This CDR3 is 17 amino acids long. DNA of the CDR3: TGTGCCAGCAGCTTGGTCGGTGGGGGGCCCTCTGGAAACACCATATATTTT. It specifies CASSLVGGGPSGNTIYF.

The chain's CDR3 is CASSSGLDEKLFF. DNA for the CDR3: TGTGCCAGCAGCTCTGGTTTGGATGAAAAACTGTTTTTT. This chain joins TRBV7-9 and TRBJ1-4; D uncertain. Trimming pared 4 bases from V and 6 bases from J, leaving 9 bases between. The CDR3 contains 13 residues. CDR1 is SEHNR, CDR2 FQNEAQ, per germline (reference sequence).

The chain recombines TRBV20-1 with TRBJ2-1, with 7 bases identical to TRBD1. CDR1 DFQATT and CDR2 SNEGSKA come from the germline V gene (reference sequence). CDR3 length: 15 amino acids. With 6 bases clipped from V and 2 bases from J, the junction kept 10 bases outside the gene matches. The DNA for the CDR3 is TGCAGTGCACAAGACGGGGACAGTCCCTACAATGAGCAGTTCTTC. Its translation is CSAQDGDSPYNEQFF.

The sample holds a few counts of this clonotype. The chain links TRBV6-2 or TRBV6-3 to TRBJ1-5, with D unresolved. In germline, CDR1 is MNHEY, CDR2 SVGEGT. V lost 6 bases to trimming and J lost 1 base, with 4 bases between them. The CDR3 extends over 12 amino acids. CDR3 residues: CASRGSNQPQHF. As DNA, the CDR3 is TGTGCCAGCAGGGGAAGCAATCAGCCCCAGCATTTT.

The V and J genes are TRBV7-8 and TRBJ1-6; D is possibly TRBD1 (5 bases). V was shortened by 2 bases and J by 5 bases, with 13 bases between the two germline ends. The CDR3 loop spans 16 amino acids. Germline lookup yields CDR1 SGHVS and CDR2 FQNEAQ. The DNA of the CDR3 is TGTGCCAGCAGCTTAAGGGCACTAGGGGATAATTCACCCCTCCACTTT. As protein: CASSLRALGDNSPLHF.

The CDR3 DNA reads as TGTGCCAGCAGTCCCTCGGGATACTATGAAGCTTTCTTT. This encodes CASSPSGYYEAFF. The rearrangement links TRBV27 to TRBJ1-1; no firm D call. Trimming removed 5 bases at V and 7 bases at J, with 14 bases between. The germline CDR1 and CDR2 sequences are MNHEY and SMNVEV (reference sequence). CDR3 length: 13 residues.

This chain connects TRBV20-1 to TRBJ2-5; 10 positions match TRBD2. V gave up 3 bases and J gave up 1 base; unmatched junction bases: 2. Germline CDR1 and CDR2: DFQATT and SNEGSKA (reference sequence). The CDR3 contains 14 residues. The DNA of the CDR3 is TGCAGTGCTAGGAGCGGGGGGGTCCAAGAGACCCAGTACTTC. It is translated as CSARSGGVQETQYF.

This clonotype was detected once. V and J are TRBV20-1 and TRBJ1-2, with unresolved D. V lost 0 bases to trimming and J lost 3 bases, with 11 bases between them. This CDR3 is 14 amino acids long. Germline CDR1 and CDR2: DFQATT and SNEGSKA (reference sequence). Here the CDR3 reads CSARDLRTDYGYTF. The CDR3 coding sequence is TGCAGTGCTAGAGATCTGAGAACGGACTATGGCTACACCTTC.

V is TRBV7-8 and J is TRBJ1-2; D gene ambiguous. Trimming shortened V by 1 base and J by 4 bases, and 7 bases separated the two germline ends. The CDR3 consists of 13 residues. Germline V gene data show CDR1 as SGHVS and CDR2 as FQNEAQ. This CDR3 reads CASSLVSGYGYTF. The DNA of the CDR3 is TGTGCCAGCAGCTTAGTTAGTGGCTATGGCTACACCTTC.

This chain connects TRBV9 to TRBJ2-3, with D possibly called TRBD1 or TRBD2 (7 bases each). The V and J ends lost 2 bases and 0 bases respectively, with 13 bases between them. The CDR3 length is 16 residues. Germline loops: CDR1 SGDLS, CDR2 YYNGEE. For the CDR3, the DNA is TGTGCCAGCAGCGTCGCAGGGGGGGCTAGCACAGATACGCAGTATTTT. It is translated as CASSVAGGASTDTQYF.

This chain connects TRBV7-8 to TRBJ2-6, with TRBD2 identical over 7 bases. Germline CDR1 and CDR2: SGHVS and FQNEAQ. There are 16 residues in the CDR3. Trimming at V came to 10 bases and at J to 0 bases, leaving 9 bases not matched to a gene. Here the CDR3 DNA reads TGTGCCACTCGGGGGGACTCGAGCTCTGGGGCCAACGTCCTGACTTTC. It is translated as CATRGDSSSGANVLTF.

The chain carries TRBV29-1 and TRBJ1-1, with 7 bases fitting TRBD1. V was clipped by 3 bases and J by 3 bases; unmatched bases: 4. Germline V gene sequence: CDR1 SQVTM, CDR2 ANQGSEA. The CDR3 extends over 13 amino acids. CDR3 protein: CSVDKGQYTEAFF. The CDR3 DNA reads as TGCAGCGTTGACAAGGGACAGTACACTGAAGCTTTCTTT.

V gene TRBV18 combines with J gene TRBJ1-2; no clear D. Germline CDR1 reads KGHSH; CDR2 reads LQKENI. The CDR3 runs 13 residues. Deletions cut 5 bases from V and 4 bases from J, with 11 bases between. The CDR3 loop is CASSSRGPYGYTF. CDR3 DNA: TGTGCCAGCTCATCCCGAGGACCCTATGGCTACACCTTC.

The V gene is TRBV20-1, the J gene TRBJ2-3; TRBD1 matches 9 bases. The J segment lost 0 bases and the V segment lost 1 base, leaving 14 bases of the junction unmatched. The CDR3 spans 19 residues. Germline V lookup: CDR1 DFQATT, CDR2 SNEGSKA (reference sequence). CDR3 residues: CSARAHRGPLTSSTDTQYF. The CDR3, as DNA: TGCAGTGCTAGAGCCCACAGGGGGCCTCTTACTTCTAGCACAGATACGCAGTATTTT.